What follows are 24 T cell receptor beta chains derived from one specimen sequenced in a study of T cells after yellow fever vaccination (dated by TCRdb to between 2018 and 2020). The library came from 5' RACE. Sequencer: Illumina HiSeq 2500. Using fastp at Q25 and MiXCR, TCRdb reprocessed the public reads and kept productive beta chains. Every entry covers one CDR3 protein and lists the most common genes and DNA from its rows. The sample table records 500,000 to 650,000 distinct CDR3 sequences; 10% to 15% of these occur just once. In total, the top ten clones hold around 14% of the sample. The treatment or condition label on this specimen signifies: live attenuated yellow fever vaccine strain. Sequenced here: PBMCs, sampled on the day of the yellow fever booster vaccination. These receptors were collected from a young man who received the YFV17D yellow fever vaccine.

This clonotype was seen a few times. The V and J genes are TRBV7-2 and TRBJ2-7, with D possibly being TRBD2 (6 bases). The germline gives CDR1 SGHTA, CDR2 FQGNSA. V lost 5 bases to trimming and J lost 8 bases, with 16 bases between them. This CDR3 region has 13 residues. The CDR3 DNA sequence: TGTGCCAGCAGCCCCGGAGGGTCGGTGAAGCAGTACTTC. Translated: CASSPGGSVKQYF.

The chain employs TRBV3-1 and TRBJ1-2, with unresolved D. V lost 3 bases, J lost 4 bases, and 15 bases lay in between. The CDR3 length is 15 residues. Per germline, CDR1 LGHDT and CDR2 YNNKEL (reference sequence). CDR3 nucleotides: TGTGCCAGCAGCCATGGATCAGCACAATCCTATGGCTACACCTTC. As protein: CASSHGSAQSYGYTF.

V usage is TRBV20-1 and J usage is TRBJ2-7; 11 bases are a match to TRBD2. J gave up 3 bases and V 5 bases, and 6 bases lay outside the gene matches. CDR3 length equals 14 residues. Germline-derived CDR1 and CDR2 are DFQATT and SNEGSKA (reference sequence). The CDR3 sequence: CSAGASGRNYEQYF. The CDR3 DNA is TGCAGTGCTGGGGCTAGCGGGAGGAACTACGAGCAGTACTTC.

This clonotype was counted a few times. This CDR3 is CASSGGPRGFF. In nucleotides, the CDR3 is TGTGCCAGCAGTGGGGGCCCTAGGGGGTTCTTC. The chain combines TRBV6-6 with TRBJ2-1; a weak D match, TRBD1 (6 bases). Germline lookup yields CDR1 MNHNY and CDR2 SVGAGI (reference sequence). This CDR3 has 11 residues. The V and J ends lost 5 bases and 15 bases respectively, with 14 bases between them.

There are a few counts of this clonotype. The chain employs TRBV6-6 and TRBJ2-3; 7 nucleotides agree with TRBD1. This CDR3 is built from 13 residues. V lost 3 bases, J lost 4 bases, and 1 base stayed unmatched. From germline, CDR1 is MNHNY and CDR2 SVGAGI (reference sequence). The CDR3 region is CASSYRGPDTQYF. The CDR3 coding sequence is TGTGCCAGCAGTTATAGGGGGCCAGATACGCAGTATTTT.

The chain has TRBV11-2 and TRBJ2-1; D may correspond to TRBD1 or TRBD2 (7 bases each). The V gene's germline CDR1 is SGHAT and CDR2 FQNNGV. CDR3 size: 16 residues. Trimming removed 2 bases from V and 3 bases from J, with 14 bases in between. The CDR3 is CASSLQGGGFYNEQFF. The CDR3 DNA sequence: TGTGCCAGCAGCTTACAGGGGGGAGGGTTCTACAATGAGCAGTTCTTC.

In this sample, this clonotype turned up a few times. The rearrangement uses TRBV7-9 and TRBJ2-2, with D perhaps TRBD2 (5 bases). The V gene's germline CDR1 is SEHNR and CDR2 FQNEAQ (reference sequence). Trimming removed 5 bases from V and 4 bases from J, with 8 bases in between. The CDR3 extends over 13 amino acids. CDR3 in amino acids: CASSRGATGELFF. DNA for the CDR3: TGTGCCAGCAGCCGGGGTGCCACCGGGGAGCTGTTTTTT.

The V and J genes are TRBV5-1 and TRBJ2-7; perhaps TRBD1 as D (5 bases). This CDR3 is 14 amino acids long. Germline assignment: CDR1 SGHRS and CDR2 YFSETQ. V dropped 4 bases and J dropped 0 bases, with 11 bases sitting between them. The CDR3 is CASSKGPSSYEQYF. The CDR3 DNA follows: TGCGCCAGCAGCAAGGGGCCCTCCTCCTACGAGCAGTACTTC.

This clonotype has a count of ten or more. This sequence joins TRBV29-1 and TRBJ2-3, with TRBD1 matching over 7 bases. Germline-derived CDR1 and CDR2 are SQVTM and ANQGSEA. J gave up 4 bases and V 7 bases, and 5 bases lay outside the gene matches. This CDR3 has 12 residues. The CDR3 nucleotides are TGCAGCGAATACAGGGGTTCAGATACGCAGTATTTT. Protein product: CSEYRGSDTQYF.

This chain links TRBV7-6 with TRBJ2-1; tentatively, D is TRBD1 (7 bases). The germline V gene has CDR1 SGHVS and CDR2 FNYEAQ. CDR3 length: 15 residues. The V gene lost 0 bases and the J gene lost 4 bases, with 10 bases spanning the gap. CDR3 nucleotide sequence: TGTGCCAGCAGCTTAGCGACAGGGAGGTACAATGAGCAGTTCTTC. It encodes CASSLATGRYNEQFF.

The V and J genes are TRBV19 and TRBJ2-1; D unclear. Germline-derived CDR1 and CDR2 are LNHDA and SQIVND (reference sequence). This CDR3 spans 16 amino acids. The germline V and J ends were trimmed by 5 bases and 0 bases, with 14 bases remaining between them. CDR3 in DNA: TGTGCCAGTAGTGACCCTCTAAGGCCCTCCTACAATGAGCAGTTCTTC. Its translation is CASSDPLRPSYNEQFF.

Many counts were recorded for this clonotype. The chain joins TRBV20-1 to TRBJ2-7; 13 positions match TRBD2. Trimming at V came to 2 bases and at J to 4 bases, leaving 2 bases not matched to a gene. CDR3 size: 14 residues. From germline, CDR1 is DFQATT and CDR2 SNEGSKA (reference sequence). The CDR3 loop reads CSARTSGRAYEQYF. The CDR3 coding sequence is TGCAGTGCTAGAACTAGCGGGAGGGCGTACGAGCAGTACTTC.

The table lists this clonotype with a few counts. The rearrangement joins TRBV18 to TRBJ1-1; tentative D call: TRBD1 (6 bases). The CDR3 is 16 residues long. Looked up from germline, CDR1 is KGHSH and CDR2 is LQKENI. The ends were cut back, 0 bases at V and 0 bases at J, with 11 bases in the middle. The CDR3, as DNA: TGTGCCAGCTCACCACCGGGGGGCGCAATGAACACTGAAGCTTTCTTT. Residues: CASSPPGGAMNTEAFF.

The chain is built from TRBV5-1 and TRBJ2-3; TRBD2 agrees at 10 bases. This CDR3 has 17 residues. CDR1 is SGHRS and CDR2 is YFSETQ in the germline V gene. Unmatched junction bases numbered 8, after V lost 4 bases and J lost 0 bases. The DNA for the CDR3 is TGCGCCAGCAGCCGAACGACTAGCGGGTTTAGCACAGATACGCAGTATTTT. This sequence encodes CASSRTTSGFSTDTQYF.

The chain has TRBV15 and TRBJ2-5; tentative D call: TRBD1 (6 bases). V lost 7 bases to trimming and J lost 7 bases, with 16 bases between them. From germline, CDR1 is LNHNV and CDR2 YYDKDF (reference sequence). The CDR3 totals 13 residues. The CDR3 bases are TGTGCCACCACCCAGGGGCCGGGGACGACCCAGTACTTC. It translates to CATTQGPGTTQYF. The whole variable domain, remainder taken from reference TRBV15 and TRBJ2-5, is DAMVIQNPRYQVTQFGKPVTLSCSQTLNHNVMYWYQQKSSQAPKLLFHYYDKDFNNEADTPDNFQSRRPNTSFCFLDIRSPGLGDTAMYLCATTQGPGTTQYFGPGTRLLVL.

This clonotype was detected a few times. The chain combines TRBV14 with TRBJ2-1; no firm D call. V was clipped by 1 base and J by 4 bases, with 11 bases between them. This CDR3 has 15 residues. CDR1 SGHDN and CDR2 FVKESK come from the germline V gene. The CDR3 here is CASSQAPRGYNEQFF. The CDR3 bases are TGTGCCAGCAGCCAAGCCCCCCGAGGTTACAATGAGCAGTTCTTC.

A few counts support this clonotype. The J gene is TRBJ1-6, the V gene TRBV29-1, with 7 bases matching TRBD1. Per the germline V gene, CDR1 is SQVTM and CDR2 is ANQGSEA. The V segment lost 7 bases and the J segment 6 bases; nucleotides outside the gene matches: 3. This CDR3 has 12 amino acids. The CDR3 loop reads CSAGTVNSPLHF. Here the CDR3 DNA reads TGCAGCGCCGGGACAGTTAATTCACCCCTCCACTTT.

This clonotype was observed a few times. This sequence joins TRBV25-1 and TRBJ2-1, with D possibly TRBD1 on 6 matching bases. There are 15 residues in the CDR3. Trimming took 5 bases from V and 4 from J, leaving 15 bases between them. Germline V gene data show CDR1 as MGHDK and CDR2 as SYGVNS. The CDR3 DNA reads TGTGCCAGCAGTTTAACAGGGTCCGTATACAATGAGCAGTTCTTC. Its translation: CASSLTGSVYNEQFF.

The sample holds a few counts of this clonotype. This chain uses TRBV7-2 with TRBJ2-3; D is unclear. Looked up from germline, CDR1 is SGHTA and CDR2 is FQGNSA. This CDR3 has 12 residues. V was cut by 3 bases and J by 10 bases, with 11 bases left in between. The CDR3 nucleotides read TGTGCCAGCAGCTTCGGATCTCTGGCGCAGTATTTT. This encodes CASSFGSLAQYF.

Concerning this clonotype itself: This could be a read error, since a much larger clone is one nucleotide away. V is TRBV28 and J is TRBJ2-1; a possible D gene is TRBD2 (5 bases). The CDR3 is made up of 11 amino acids. V was shortened by 10 bases and J by 8 bases, with 12 bases between the two germline ends. CDR1 and CDR2 (germline): MDHEN, SYDVKM. CDR3 in amino acids: CATAGNDEQFF. DNA of the CDR3: TGTGCCACTGCCGGGAACGATGAGCAGTTCTTC. Drawing the rest from reference TRBV28 and TRBJ2-1, the complete variable domain is DVKVTQSSRYLVKRTGEKVFLECVQDMDHENMFWYRQDPGLGLRLIYFSYDVKMKEKGDIPEGYSVSREKKERFSLILESASTNQTSMYLCATAGNDEQFFGPGTRLTVL.

V gene TRBV29-1 combines with J gene TRBJ2-7; 8 bases are shared with TRBD2. The CDR3 is 15 amino acids. Germline V gene data show CDR1 as SQVTM and CDR2 as ANQGSEA. V shed 4 bases and J 1 base; nucleotides not matched to a gene: 9. The CDR3 here is CSVVSGNPGSYEQYF. As DNA, the CDR3 is TGCAGCGTTGTTAGCGGGAACCCAGGGTCCTACGAGCAGTACTTC.

The chain combines TRBV12-3 or TRBV12-4 with TRBJ2-1; tentatively, D is TRBD1 (8 bases). V was shortened by 4 bases and J by 4 bases, with 17 bases between the two germline ends. This CDR3 comprises 16 residues. CDR3 bases: TGTGCCAGCAGTTCCCGGCGGGGGACAGGATACAATGAGCAGTTCTTC. It is translated as CASSSRRGTGYNEQFF.

This sequence joins TRBV5-4 and TRBJ2-1; 9 bases map to TRBD1. Germline CDR1 SGHNT, CDR2 YYREEE (reference sequence). Unmatched junction bases numbered 7, after V lost 1 base and J lost 5 bases. The CDR3 length is 16 residues. DNA for the CDR3: TGTGCCAGCAGCTTGAGGACAGGGGACTTTGACAATGAGCAGTTCTTC. It is translated as CASSLRTGDFDNEQFF.

This clonotype appeared a few times. The rearrangement links TRBV20-1 to TRBJ2-5, with TRBD1 matching 11 bases. CDR1 is DFQATT, CDR2 SNEGSKA, per germline (reference sequence). With 3 bases clipped from V and 6 bases from J, the junction kept 9 bases outside the gene matches. CDR3 size: 15 residues. The CDR3 coding sequence is TGCAGTGCTAGGACAGCCGGGACAGGGGGAAAGACCCAGTACTTC. This sequence encodes CSARTAGTGGKTQYF.